This is a list of T cell receptor beta chains from one sample in a study of cytomegalovirus exposure and HLA in healthy donors. The assay was immunoSEQ multiplex PCR, and TCRdb's table has in-frame clones only and misses some. The profile covers roughly 150,000 clones, with about 80% appearing a single time and less than 2% taken by the ten largest. The sequencing sample was made of PBMCs. Source of these receptors: a man aged 35 to 55 in good health and CMV-seronegative. Each CDR3 is given with its conserved first and last residue. The order of the fields is V gene, J gene, CDR3 protein.

>TRBV5-1|TRBJ1-2
CASSLGEGGAGGYTF
>TRBV7-9|TRBJ2-7
CASSPGQAGILEQYF
>TRBV2|TRBJ1-4
CASSTGQGDEKLFF
>TRBV7-7|TRBJ2-2
CASSLAQDTRELFF
>TRBV7-2|TRBJ2-2
CASTLDRGTGELFF
>TRBV18|TRBJ2-7
CASSPRLAGSGEQYF
>TRBV18|TRBJ1-1
CASSPVRAGNTEAFF
>TRBV4-1|TRBJ1-1
CASSQTFRGGGLVTEAFF
>TRBV5-8|TRBJ1-4
CASSLIETGGRGEKLFF
>TRBV10-1|TRBJ2-3
CASSGRTGETDTQYF
>TRBV13|TRBJ1-2
CASSLGLNGGYTF
>TRBV2|TRBJ1-1
CASSGTGGTEAFF
>TRBV6-1|TRBJ2-3
CASRRRGSTDTQYF
>TRBV25-1|TRBJ2-3
CASRRAGGPDTQYF
>TRBV14|TRBJ2-5
CASSQDSWLPETQYF
>TRBV6-4|TRBJ2-6
CASTLDTSGANGLTF
>TRBV5-6|TRBJ1-1
CASSSPYPGQQAFF
>TRBV18|TRBJ2-6
CASSPGTGSGANVLTF
>TRBV21-1|TRBJ1-5
CASSKADRDDGQPQHF
>TRBV11-2|TRBJ2-2
CASSLSFRTGELFF
>TRBV6-5|TRBJ1-2
CASSTGVDGYTF
>TRBV29-1|TRBJ2-1
CSVKGLAGYNEQFF
>TRBV5-8|TRBJ2-5
CASRRPGQGARETQYF
>TRBV11-1|TRBJ2-4
CASSFRTGTKNIQYF
>TRBV29-1|TRBJ2-7
CSVVEGLAGLKSSYEQYF
>TRBV6-5|TRBJ1-2
CASRSTGLRGYTF
>TRBV27|TRBJ1-6
CASRLTTGSNSPLHF
>TRBV7-9|TRBJ2-7
CSSSLPDRSQTPYEQYF
>TRBV9|TRBJ2-1
CASRGGLAYNEQFF
>TRBV9|TRBJ2-4
CASSVAGRGDIQYF
>TRBV27|TRBJ2-1
CASWTGRNEQFF
>TRBV30|TRBJ1-2
CAWSPGQGVYGYTF
>TRBV9|TRBJ1-1
CASSPPEGARTEAFF
>TRBV29-1|TRBJ2-1
CSVQLRRLAGVLDEQFF
>TRBV5-6|TRBJ1-1
CASSSSLKGASNTEAFF
>TRBV5-6|TRBJ2-2
CASSLGVKRVTGELFF
>TRBV9|TRBJ2-5
CASSTSGQEETQYF
>TRBV9|TRBJ1-2
CASSASGTGNYGYTF
>TRBV5-1|TRBJ2-5
CASSLRTGATGTQYF
>TRBV5-1|TRBJ1-2
CASSVLGDGYTF
>TRBV6-5|TRBJ1-5
CASSSGGSNQPQHF
>TRBV5-1|TRBJ1-5
CASSLGAQNQPQHF
>TRBV6-6|TRBJ1-1
CASSFTGEGTEAFF
>TRBV28|TRBJ1-2
CASSPLPGTVYGYTF
>TRBV14|TRBJ1-1
CASSLGHYEAFF
>TRBV10-3|TRBJ1-2
CAISDSGVNYGYTF
>TRBV30|TRBJ1-2
CAWGWGANYGYTF
>TRBV15|TRBJ2-3
CATSRLYGTSGRYTDTQYF
>TRBV5-1|TRBJ2-2
CASSLGQGIGELFF
>TRBV18|TRBJ2-3
CASLLSGTYTDTQYF
>TRBV5-1|TRBJ1-6
CASRADRGSFSPLHF
>TRBV21-1|TRBJ2-3
CASSKDGTRLDTDTQYF
>TRBV7-6|TRBJ2-7
CASSSTGGTGFYEQYF
>TRBV5-6|TRBJ2-7
CASSLGTAGPFEQYF
>TRBV18|TRBJ2-3
CASSPGTGSDTQYF
>TRBV27|TRBJ2-5
CASRSDRSRETQYF
>TRBV29-1|TRBJ2-7
CSVGDSEYEQYF
>TRBV7-9|TRBJ1-3
CASSFGGPQSGNTIYF
>TRBV5-1|TRBJ1-1
CASSAQTGGEAFF
>TRBV18|TRBJ2-2
CASSPTGNTGELFF